These T cell receptor beta chains were read from a single sample in a study of blood T cells in healthy people across ages. Each CDR3 protein is one row after TCRdb ran MiXCR on the 5' RACE reads. This sample yields under 700,000 distinct CDR3 sequences, of which 24% are seen a single time; 8.7% belongs to the top ten. These data were likewise used in another study, on T cells of mothers and their children.

The sequenced sample was blood. The receptors stem from a boy between 10 and 17 years old in good health. Both conserved end residues are part of each CDR3. Fields, in order: clone size, J gene, V gene, D gene, CDR3 protein, CDR3 DNA. D genes are given only for firm matches. Some rows have no size entry. The others give once, few or many, or a class for an expanded clone.

once TRBJ2-5 TRBV7-9 NA CASSLGAAPQETQYF TGTGCCAGCAGCTTAGGGGCAGCGCCCCAAGAGACCCAGTACTTC
NA TRBJ2-5 TRBV4-1 NA CASSSSTGSQETRYF TGCGCCAGCAGCTCCTCGACAGGTTCCCAAGAGACCCGGTACTTC
NA TRBJ1-1 TRBV28 NA CASSSLNPGQNTEAFF TGTGCCAGCAGTTCCCTAAACCCAGGTCAGAACACTGAAGCTTTCTTT
NA TRBJ1-1 TRBV7-9 NA CASSHRERDTEAFF TGTGCCAGCAGCCACAGGGAAAGGGACACTGAAGCTTTCTTT
NA TRBJ2-7 TRBV29-1 NA CSAPSKNYEQYF TGCAGTGCTCCATCCAAGAACTACGAGCAGTACTTC
many TRBJ1-2 TRBV29-1 NA CSVDGYTF TGCAGCGTTGATGGCTACACCTTC
NA TRBJ2-1 TRBV7-6 NA CASSLALDRSEQFF TGTGCCAGCAGCTTAGCTCTTGACCGTAGTGAGCAGTTCTTC
NA TRBJ2-7 TRBV7-9 NA CASSLASASYEQYF TGTGCCAGCAGCTTAGCCTCAGCGTCCTACGAGCAGTACTTC
few TRBJ2-3 TRBV18 TRBD1 CASSPFGQGTDTQYF TGTGCCAGCTCACCCTTTGGACAGGGAACAGATACGCAGTATTTT
few TRBJ2-7 TRBV21-1 NA CASSKARALTSLRSAEQYF TGTGCCAGCAGCAAAGCAAGGGCCCTGACTAGCTTAAGATCGGCCGAGCAGTACTTC
few TRBJ1-3 TRBV12-3/TRBV12-4 NA CASRGLASGNTIYF TGTGCCAGCAGGGGACTGGCCTCTGGAAACACCATATATTTT
NA TRBJ2-5 TRBV6-1 TRBD1 CASGPPGQEGSETQYF TGTGCCAGCGGTCCGCCGGGACAGGAGGGAAGTGAGACCCAGTACTTC
few TRBJ2-7 TRBV7-9 NA CASSLGASRESEQYF TGTGCCAGCAGCTTAGGGGCTAGCAGGGAAAGCGAGCAGTACTTC
many TRBJ2-2 TRBV7-8 NA CASIRQRVTGELFF TGTGCCAGCATCCGGCAGAGGGTTACCGGGGAGCTGTTTTTT
NA TRBJ1-1 TRBV12-3/TRBV12-4 TRBD1 CASSLAAGQGRLEAFF TGTGCCAGCAGTTTAGCCGCAGGACAGGGTCGTCTTGAAGCTTTCTTT
NA TRBJ2-5 TRBV4-3 NA CASSQDTRQRGATQYF TGCGCCAGCAGCCAAGATACGAGACAGAGGGGAGCGACCCAGTACTTC
few TRBJ2-2 TRBV6-5 NA CASSYPQGGELFF TGTGCCAGCAGTTACCCACAAGGCGGGGAGCTGTTTTTT
NA TRBJ1-1 TRBV6-2/TRBV6-3 NA CASSRGVGGTEAFF TGTGCCAGCAGTAGAGGGGTCGGGGGCACTGAAGCTTTCTTT
NA TRBJ2-7 TRBV7-8 TRBD2 CASSGREASYEQYF TGTGCCAGCAGCGGGCGGGAGGCTTCCTACGAGCAGTACTTC
NA TRBJ2-2 TRBV5-5 NA CASSLEWGGELFF TGTGCCAGCAGCTTGGAGTGGGGCGGGGAGCTGTTTTTT
few TRBJ2-7 TRBV2 NA CAGGVYEQYF TGTGCCGGAGGGGTCTACGAGCAGTACTTC
NA TRBJ2-5 TRBV7-2 NA CASSSTVGIWETQYF TGTGCCAGCAGCTCCACCGTAGGGATCTGGGAGACCCAGTACTTC
few TRBJ1-2 TRBV9 TRBD1 CASSAGQLDGYTF TGTGCCAGCAGCGCGGGACAGCTTGATGGCTACACCTTC
NA TRBJ2-4 TRBV7-2 TRBD1 CASSRDRAGSKNIQYF TGTGCCAGCAGCCGGGACAGGGCTGGATCCAAAAACATTCAGTACTTC
NA TRBJ1-1 TRBV28 NA CASSLGNPPRDPTEAFF TGTGCCAGCAGTTTGGGGAATCCCCCCAGGGACCCCACTGAAGCTTTCTTT
NA TRBJ1-2 TRBV5-1 NA CASSLGKGVPNYGYTF TGCGCCAGCAGCTTGGGCAAGGGGGTTCCTAACTATGGCTACACCTTC
few TRBJ2-3 TRBV7-7 TRBD2 CASSLGPVSGNTDTQYF TGTGCTAGCAGCTTAGGACCTGTTAGCGGGAACACAGATACGCAGTATTTT
NA TRBJ2-1 TRBV9 NA CASSSAHLEQFF TGTGCCAGCAGCTCGGCCCACCTTGAGCAGTTCTTC
NA TRBJ1-5 TRBV12-3/TRBV12-4 NA CASSTIGGDGNQPQHF TGTGCCAGCAGTACCATTGGGGGGGATGGCAATCAGCCCCAGCATTTT
few TRBJ2-5 TRBV6-1 NA CASSVLPGTQETQYF TGTGCCAGCAGTGTTCTTCCAGGTACACAAGAGACCCAGTACTTC
NA TRBJ1-1 TRBV28 NA CASSLWGADTEAFF TGTGCCAGCAGTTTATGGGGTGCAGACACTGAAGCTTTCTTT
many TRBJ1-2 TRBV4-1 NA CASSQDWAPRGYTF TGCGCCAGCAGCCAAGATTGGGCCCCGCGGGGCTACACCTTC
NA TRBJ1-1 TRBV18 NA CASSPNNIGNTEAFF TGTGCCAGCTCACCGAACAACATCGGGAACACTGAAGCTTTCTTT
few TRBJ2-1 TRBV20-1 NA CSARVSGEPNEQFF TGCAGCGCTAGGGTATCCGGGGAACCCAATGAGCAGTTCTTC
NA TRBJ2-3 TRBV10-3 TRBD1 CAIRGQGTGTDTQYF TGTGCCATCAGGGGACAGGGCACCGGCACAGATACGCAGTATTTT
NA TRBJ2-5 TRBV3-1 TRBD1 CASSQDVSAGGETQYF TGTGCCAGCAGCCAAGATGTTTCGGCAGGGGGAGAGACCCAGTACTTC
NA TRBJ1-2 TRBV2 NA CASSVSDRGYTF TGTGCCAGCAGTGTATCTGATCGCGGCTACACCTTC
few TRBJ2-7 TRBV5-8 TRBD1 CASSYLTGTYEQYF TGTGCCAGCAGTTATCTGACAGGGACCTACGAGCAGTACTTC
few TRBJ2-1 TRBV12-5 NA CASGLVTGGAYNEQFF TGTGCTAGTGGTTTGGTCACAGGGGGGGCCTACAATGAGCAGTTCTTC
NA TRBJ2-1 TRBV12-3/TRBV12-4 TRBD2 CASKVRREGDEQFF TGTGCCAGCAAGGTTAGACGGGAGGGGGATGAGCAGTTCTTC
NA TRBJ1-2 TRBV27 NA CASSLIQGLAGWDGYTF TGTGCCAGCAGTTTAATTCAGGGCCTGGCGGGGTGGGATGGCTACACCTTC
NA TRBJ2-3 TRBV27 NA CASSSGTGKRDTQYF TGTGCCAGCAGTTCCGGGACTGGGAAAAGGGATACGCAGTATTTT
few TRBJ1-4 TRBV6-2/TRBV6-3 NA CASRTTRTGNEKLFF TGTGCCAGCAGAACGACCCGGACGGGAAATGAAAAACTGTTTTTT
NA TRBJ2-5 TRBV20-1 TRBD1 CSAREQGSQETQYF TGCAGTGCTAGAGAACAGGGGAGTCAAGAGACCCAGTACTTC
few TRBJ1-5 TRBV20-1 NA CSARWRGETKNQPQHF TGCAGTGCTAGGTGGCGGGGTGAGACCAAAAATCAGCCCCAGCATTTT